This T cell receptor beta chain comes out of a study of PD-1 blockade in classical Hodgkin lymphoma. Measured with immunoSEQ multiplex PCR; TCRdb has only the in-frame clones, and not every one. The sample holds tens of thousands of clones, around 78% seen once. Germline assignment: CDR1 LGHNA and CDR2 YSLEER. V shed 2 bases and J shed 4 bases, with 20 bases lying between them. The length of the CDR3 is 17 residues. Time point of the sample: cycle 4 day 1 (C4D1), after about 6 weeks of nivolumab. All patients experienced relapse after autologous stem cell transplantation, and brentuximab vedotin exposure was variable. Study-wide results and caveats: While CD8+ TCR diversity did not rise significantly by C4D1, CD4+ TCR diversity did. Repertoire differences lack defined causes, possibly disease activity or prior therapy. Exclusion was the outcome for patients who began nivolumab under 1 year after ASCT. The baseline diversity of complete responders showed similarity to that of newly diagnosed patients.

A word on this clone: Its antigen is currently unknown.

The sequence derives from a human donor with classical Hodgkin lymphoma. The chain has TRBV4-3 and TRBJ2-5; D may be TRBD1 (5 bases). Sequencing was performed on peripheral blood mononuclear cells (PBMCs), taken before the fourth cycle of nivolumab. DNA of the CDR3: TGCGCCAGCAGCCAACAAACGTATCGGCAGGGAAGAGAGACCCAGTACTTC. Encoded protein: CASSQQTYRQGRETQYF.